The rows below give T cell receptor beta chains drawn from one sample of a study of OX40 agonist ivuxolimab in advanced cancers. The protocol was immunoSEQ multiplex PCR, while the TCRdb copy is restricted to in-frame clones and leaves out a portion. The table lists about 85,000 clones, just over 85% of them singletons. This specimen consisted of CD4+ or CD8+ T cells sorted from blood, obtained in a trial of the OX40 agonist ivuxolimab. The receptors come from an adult with an advanced solid tumor such as melanoma, head and neck, liver or kidney cancer. Each CDR3 is given with its conserved first and last residue. Fields, in order: clone size, D gene, V gene, J gene, CDR3 DNA, CDR3 protein. D genes are given only for firm matches. Where a row states a size, it is once, few, many or the class of an expanded clone; other rows omit it.

>-|-|TRBV29-1|TRBJ1-2
TGCAGCGTTGCCGGGGCGGACTATGGCTACACCTTC
CSVAGADYGYTF
>-|-|TRBV7-3|TRBJ2-2
TGTGCCAGCAGCTTATTAGGCACCGGGGAGCTGTTTTTT
CASSLLGTGELFF
>-|-|TRBV5-1|TRBJ2-6
TGCGCCAGCAGCTTCTCTCCCATCGGGGGGGCCAACGTCCTGACTTTC
CASSFSPIGGANVLTF
>once|-|TRBV28|TRBJ1-2
TGTGCCAGCATGACTTTGACTAACTATGGCTACACCTTC
CASMTLTNYGYTF
>-|-|TRBV7-9|TRBJ1-2
TGTGCCAGCAGCCTTGAGAGGGGAGGCTACACCTTC
CASSLERGGYTF
>-|TRBD2|TRBV30|TRBJ2-3
TGTGCCTGGAGTGGGTCGGGGGGGCGTAGAGATACGCAGTATTTT
CAWSGSGGRRDTQYF
>-|TRBD1|TRBV6-1|TRBJ1-1
TGTGCCAGCTGGGACAGGTCTAAGAACACTGAAGCTTTCTTT
CASWDRSKNTEAFF
>few|-|TRBV19|TRBJ2-3
TGTGCCAGTAGGGAAAGGGAGTTAGGCACAGATACGCAGTATTTT
CASRERELGTDTQYF
>-|-|TRBV2|TRBJ2-7
TGTGCCAGCACCTTTACGACCTACGAGCAGTACTTC
CASTFTTYEQYF
>-|TRBD1|TRBV2|TRBJ1-1
TGTGCCAGCAGTGAAGGACAGGGTGGGAACACTGAAGCTTTCTTT
CASSEGQGGNTEAFF
>-|-|TRBV2|TRBJ2-7
TGTGCCAGCAGTGGGGACTACGAGCAGTACTTC
CASSGDYEQYF
>-|-|TRBV7-2|TRBJ2-7
TGTGCCAGCAGCTTATGGGCAAACGAGCAGTACTTC
CASSLWANEQYF
>-|-|TRBV6-5|TRBJ1-1
TGTGCCAGCAAGCCACCGGGAAGAGCCACTGAAGCTTTCTTT
CASKPPGRATEAFF
>-|TRBD2|TRBV19|TRBJ2-1
TGTGCCAGTGCGGGGGGAACTTACAATGAGCAGTTCTTC
CASAGGTYNEQFF
>-|TRBD1|TRBV7-8|TRBJ1-2
TGTGCCAGCAGCTTAGCGGCAGGGGGCGATGGCTACACCTTC
CASSLAAGGDGYTF
>-|-|TRBV19|TRBJ1-3
TGTGCCAGTAGTATCGACAGGGGAAACACCATATATTTT
CASSIDRGNTIYF
>-|-|TRBV28|TRBJ1-4
TGTGCCAGCAGTTCCCGCAGTCGGCAGGGTGAAAAACTGTTTTTT
CASSSRSRQGEKLFF
>-|TRBD2|TRBV5-1|TRBJ2-5
TGCGCCAGCAGCTACGGACTGAGCGGGGTCCCGGGAGAGACCCAGTACTTC
CASSYGLSGVPGETQYF
>-|-|TRBV7-9|TRBJ2-5
TGTGCCAGCGGGGTTGCCATGGGTAGTGGAGAGACCCAGTACTTC
CASGVAMGSGETQYF
>-|-|TRBV7-8|TRBJ1-5
TGTGCCAGCAGCTTGAACCGGGCTCCTAATCAGCCCCAGCATTTT
CASSLNRAPNQPQHF
>-|TRBD1|TRBV28|TRBJ1-2
TGTGCCAGCAGTGATGGACAGGGTGGGCAGGACGGCTACACCTTC
CASSDGQGGQDGYTF
>-|TRBD2|TRBV5-1|TRBJ2-3
TGCGCCAGCAGCTTCGGGACTAGCGGGGGCACAGATACGCAGTATTTT
CASSFGTSGGTDTQYF
>-|-|TRBV19|TRBJ1-6
TGTGCCAGTAGTATCGGCCTTAATTCACCCCTCCACTTT
CASSIGLNSPLHF
>-|-|TRBV19|TRBJ1-4
TGTGCCAGTAGTCGGGGAAGTGTCGCAACTAATGAAAAACTGTTTTTT
CASSRGSVATNEKLFF
>-|-|TRBV19|TRBJ1-3
TGTGCCAGTAGTAGCCCGGGAAACACCATATATTTT
CASSSPGNTIYF
>-|-|TRBV18|TRBJ1-6
TGTGCCAGCTCACCGGACAGTAATAATTCACCCCTCCACTTT
CASSPDSNNSPLHF
>-|-|TRBV28|TRBJ1-3
TGTGCCAGCAGATCCCCGGACAGAGGAAACACCATATATTTT
CASRSPDRGNTIYF
>once|TRBD1|TRBV5-4|TRBJ1-2
TGTGCCAGCAGCTTGTGGGACAGGGGAGGCTATGGCTACACCTTC
CASSLWDRGGYGYTF
>once|-|TRBV7-3|TRBJ2-7
TGTGCCAGCAGCTTACTTTCCGGGTTCGAGCAGTACTTC
CASSLLSGFEQYF
>-|-|TRBV6-6|TRBJ2-3
TGTGCCAGCAGTACAGGGTCGACAGATACGCAGTATTTT
CASSTGSTDTQYF
>-|-|TRBV2|TRBJ2-1
TGTGCCAGCAGTTTGCTCCAGGGGTCCTACAATGAGCAGTTCTTC
CASSLLQGSYNEQFF
>-|-|TRBV15|TRBJ2-5
TGTGCCACCAGCAGAGATCTAGCGTCCTCGGAGACCCAGTACTTC
CATSRDLASSETQYF
>-|-|TRBV7-9|TRBJ1-1
TGTGCCAGCAGCTTACACGGGCAGAACACTGAAGCTTTCTTT
CASSLHGQNTEAFF
>-|-|TRBV18|TRBJ2-1
TGTGCCAGCTCACCTGGTACTGACGCATTCCCGGTCTTC
CASSPGTDAFPVF
>-|TRBD2|TRBV5-1|TRBJ2-2
TGCGCCAGCAGCTTGGTGACTAGCGGGGGGTACCGGGAGCTGTTTTTT
CASSLVTSGGYRELFF
>-|-|TRBV7-3|TRBJ2-3
TGTGCCAGCAGCACAACGACTGGGGCTACGCAGTATTTT
CASSTTTGATQYF
>-|TRBD1|TRBV6-5|TRBJ2-7
TGTGCCAGCAGTAGACAGGGAGCAGCTTACGAGCAGTACTTC
CASSRQGAAYEQYF
>-|-|TRBV2|TRBJ2-7
TGTGCCAGCAGGGGGGGGCAGAGATCCTACGAGCAGTACTTC
CASRGGQRSYEQYF
>-|TRBD1|TRBV6-5|TRBJ1-4
TGTGCCAGCAGTCCAGGGGGAAATGAAAAACTGTTTTTT
CASSPGGNEKLFF
>-|-|TRBV5-1|TRBJ2-5
TGCGCCAGCTGGGAAGGAGGGGGAGAGACCCAGTACTTC
CASWEGGGETQYF
>few|-|TRBV2|TRBJ1-5
TGTGCCAGCAGTGTTGTAGGGATCAATCAGCCCCAGCATTTT
CASSVVGINQPQHF
>few|-|TRBV28|TRBJ1-3
TGTGCCAGCAGCTCAGTGAAGCCCATATATTTT
CASSSVKPIYF
>-|TRBD1|TRBV5-5|TRBJ1-2
TGTGCCAGCAGCGTGACAGGGGTGAACTATGGCTACACCTTC
CASSVTGVNYGYTF
>once|TRBD2|TRBV30|TRBJ2-5
TGTGCCTGGAGGGGACTAGCGGGGGTGGAGACCCAGTACTTC
CAWRGLAGVETQYF
>-|-|TRBV7-7|TRBJ2-3
TGTGCTAGCAGCCGCCAAGCGGGCCCAACAGATACGCAGTATTTT
CASSRQAGPTDTQYF
>-|-|TRBV19|TRBJ2-6
TGTGCCAGTAGTATAGGAGGCGAGGTCTCTGGGGCCAACGTCCTGACTTTC
CASSIGGEVSGANVLTF
>-|TRBD2|TRBV5-4|TRBJ2-1
TGTGCCAGCAGCTCCGCCGGGACTACCATGAATGAGCAGTTCTTC
CASSSAGTTMNEQFF
>-|TRBD1|TRBV11-2|TRBJ1-5
TGTGCCAGCAGCTCGAGTAGGGACAGTCGAGATCAGCCCCAGCATTTT
CASSSSRDSRDQPQHF
>-|TRBD1|TRBV14|TRBJ1-5
TGTGCCAGCAGCCAAACAGGGGGCAGGGAGCCCCAGCATTTT
CASSQTGGREPQHF
>-|-|TRBV28|TRBJ2-3
TGTGCCAGTACCTGGGCAGATACGCAGTATTTT
CASTWADTQYF
>-|TRBD2|TRBV29-1|TRBJ2-5
TGCAGCGTTGACCGGCGGGAGGCGGGAGAGACCCAGTACTTC
CSVDRREAGETQYF
>-|-|TRBV7-2|TRBJ2-1
TGTGCCAGCAGCTTAGGGACAGCATACAATGAGCAGTTCTTC
CASSLGTAYNEQFF